The source of this T cell receptor beta chain is a study of cytomegalovirus exposure and HLA in healthy donors. Whole-study results and caveats: It was found in a later analysis that first-cohort TCR clusters tended to co-occur in the 100 to 150 validation repertoires. Rare TCR sequences dominated, though some public TCRs recurred in many donors. Reportedly, cytomegalovirus status was diagnosed with high sensitivity and specificity. The study flagged about 150 TCR beta chains as cytomegalovirus-associated.

This table comes from immunoSEQ multiplex PCR, and its TCRdb copy is limited to in-frame clones, with some not included. The repertoire holds roughly 130,000 clones, with about 90% as singletons. On this clone: Its antigen is as yet unknown.

Germline lookup yields CDR1 SGHRS and CDR2 YFSETQ. There are 15 residues in the CDR3. V gave up 4 bases and J gave up 1 base, with 14 bases separating them. The sample comprised PBMCs. The chain joins TRBV5-1 to TRBJ1-1, with D uncertain. The receptor's source is a man aged 25-45 years in good health and CMV-seronegative. CDR3 protein: CASSLIEPQNTEAFF. The DNA for the CDR3 is TGCGCCAGCAGCCTTATAGAGCCCCAGAACACTGAAGCTTTCTTT.